These 30 T cell receptor beta chains share one sample of origin, sequenced in a study of human T cells and chemical hapten exposure (dated by TCRdb to the early 2020s). The sample's time point, from its label and the paper: patch test 2, 6 weeks after DPC sensitization. The sample's treatment or condition, from its label and the paper: therapeutic diphenylcyclopropenone sensitization with weekly scalp DPC. Preparation of the library involved RACE. The sequencing machine was a NextSeq 500. Using fastp trimming at Q25 and MiXCR clonotype assembly, TCRdb reanalyzed the public sequencing data and kept in-frame beta chains. All rows with the same CDR3 protein become a single entry with the most common DNA and genes. The sample table holds about 42,000 distinct CDR3 sequences, of which around 9% were seen once. Of the sample, roughly 15% falls within the top ten clones. The material sequenced was whole blood, taken in connection with sensitization to the hapten diphenylcyclopropenone (DPC). Every receptor here comes from a woman in her thirties or forties with alopecia areata. Some clones in this sample may be carry-over from other donors' samples.

This clonotype was recorded a few times. The rearrangement uses TRBV2 and TRBJ2-5, with 8 bases that match TRBD1. The germline CDR1 and CDR2 sequences are SNHLY and FYNNEI. V shed 6 bases and J 3 bases; nucleotides not matched to a gene: 12. The CDR3 covers 16 residues. The CDR3 reads CASRFPGDRGKETQYF. CDR3 nucleotide sequence: TGTGCCAGCAGGTTCCCCGGTGACAGGGGAAAAGAGACCCAGTACTTC.

V and J are TRBV5-4 and TRBJ2-3, with unresolved D. V was trimmed by 4 bases and J by 0 bases, leaving 12 bases between them. Germline V gene lookup returns CDR1 SGHNT and CDR2 YYREEE (reference sequence). There are 15 residues in the CDR3. The CDR3 sequence is CASSPAGRSTDTQYF. The DNA for the CDR3 is TGTGCCAGCAGCCCCGCTGGGCGGAGCACAGATACGCAGTATTTT.

This clonotype was counted only a few times. The J gene is TRBJ1-1, the V gene TRBV11-2, with D hard to call. The CDR3 covers 12 residues. Germline lookup yields CDR1 SGHAT and CDR2 FQNNGV. V shed 6 bases and J shed 5 bases, with 10 bases lying between them. CDR3 in amino acids: CASSPGRTEAFF. CDR3 DNA: TGTGCCAGCAGTCCCGGGAGGACTGAAGCTTTCTTT.

This clonotype was found many times. The rearrangement uses TRBV7-6 and TRBJ2-3; D uncertain. The germline gives CDR1 SGHVS, CDR2 FNYEAQ. The germline V and J ends were trimmed by 0 bases and 6 bases, with 7 bases remaining between them. The CDR3 covers 13 residues. CDR3 sequence reads: CASSLAIGDTQYF. The CDR3 DNA reads TGTGCCAGCAGCTTAGCGATAGGCGATACGCAGTATTTT. Looking up the rest from reference TRBV7-6 and TRBJ2-3 gives the full variable domain: GAGVSQSPRYKVTKRGQDVALRCDPISGHVSLYWYRQALGQGPEFLTYFNYEAQQDKSGLPNDRFSAERPEGSISTLTIQRTEQRDSAMYRCASSLAIGDTQYFGPGTRLTVL.

This clonotype was picked up a small number of times. DNA of the CDR3: TGCGCCAGCCTCCCCTACGAGCAGTACTTC. Protein: CASLPYEQYF. The chain recombines TRBV5-1 with TRBJ2-7; D is ambiguous. This CDR3 region has 10 residues. CDR1 and CDR2 from the germline V gene are SGHRS and YFSETQ. V was pared by 7 bases and J by 2 bases, with 4 bases between.

This clonotype is classed as medium-sized. The chain recombines TRBV20-1 with TRBJ2-3; D possibly uses TRBD1 or TRBD2 (5 bases each). The V gene lost 5 bases and the J gene lost 6 bases, with 12 bases spanning the gap. The CDR3 consists of 12 residues. Germline V CDR1 and CDR2: DFQATT, SNEGSKA (reference sequence). CDR3 residues: CSAGWGSDTQYF. CDR3 DNA: TGCAGTGCTGGGTGGGGGAGCGATACGCAGTATTTT.

This clonotype was seen at least ten times. The V and J genes are TRBV27 and TRBJ1-5, with D tentatively TRBD1 (6 bases). Germline V gives CDR1 MNHEY, CDR2 SMNVEV (reference sequence). The CDR3 consists of 15 residues. Deletions cut 8 bases from V and 4 bases from J, with 18 bases between. CDR3 DNA sequence: TGTGCCAGCGGGCAATCGGGACACTATAATCAGCCCCAGCATTTT. Translating gives CASGQSGHYNQPQHF.

This clonotype has a count of ten or more. This chain links TRBV19 with TRBJ1-2; maybe TRBD1 (5 bases). This CDR3 spans 13 amino acids. Trimming cost V 10 bases and J 2 bases, with 14 bases left between them. From germline, CDR1 is LNHDA and CDR2 SQIVND (reference sequence). This CDR3 reads CATDPGTNYGYTF. The CDR3 coding sequence is TGTGCCACAGACCCAGGGACGAACTATGGCTACACCTTC.

The chain combines TRBV29-1 with TRBJ1-3; D not resolved. Germline CDR1 reads SQVTM; CDR2 reads ANQGSEA. The CDR3 is made up of 12 amino acids. V lost 7 bases to trimming and J lost 0 bases, with 7 bases between them. CDR3 region: CSAEASGNTIYF. The CDR3 DNA reads as TGCAGCGCAGAGGCCTCTGGAAACACCATATATTTT.

In this sample, this clonotype turned up many times. The genes are TRBV7-9 and TRBJ2-7; TRBD1 is a possible D gene (5 bases). This CDR3 has 14 residues. Germline assignment: CDR1 SEHNR and CDR2 FQNEAQ (reference sequence). The V and J ends lost 6 bases and 3 bases respectively, with 15 bases between them. DNA for the CDR3: TGTGCCAGCAGTACCTCGGACACAATCTACGAGCAGTACTTC. Translation: CASSTSDTIYEQYF.

This clonotype showed up many times. The chain couples TRBV5-1 to TRBJ2-6, with D hard to call. The V gene lost 6 bases and the J gene lost 0 bases, with 19 bases spanning the gap. The CDR3 has 18 amino acids. The germline CDR1 and CDR2 sequences are SGHRS and YFSETQ. The CDR3 sequence: CASTEWAQEASGANVLTF. DNA of the CDR3: TGCGCCAGCACTGAGTGGGCTCAAGAAGCCTCTGGGGCCAACGTCCTGACTTTC.

A remark on this clonotype: One base away lies a much larger clone, so this may be a sequencing read error. The rearrangement uses TRBV29-1 and TRBJ1-1, with 7 bases matching TRBD1. With 2 bases clipped from V and 10 bases from J, the junction kept 4 bases outside the gene matches. CDR3 length: 11 residues. Germline values: CDR1 SQVTM, CDR2 ANQGSEA. CDR3 nucleotide sequence: TGCAGCGTTGAATTCAGGGGGGGAGCTTTCTTT. It encodes CSVEFRGGAFF. The variable domain in full, with the rest retrieved from reference TRBV29-1 and TRBJ1-1, is SAVISQKPSRDICQRGTSLTIQCQVDSQVTMMFWYRQQPGQSLTLIATANQGSEATYESGFVIDKFPISRPNLTFSTLTVSNMSPEDSSIYLCSVEFRGGAFFGQGTRLTVV.

The V and J genes are TRBV28 and TRBJ1-1; D ambiguous. CDR3 size: 13 residues. Germline assignment: CDR1 MDHEN and CDR2 SYDVKM. With 5 bases removed from V and 7 bases from J, the gap between germline ends came to 14 bases. CDR3 sequence reads: CASSAWTLFEAFF. CDR3 in DNA: TGTGCCAGCAGTGCGTGGACCCTCTTTGAAGCTTTCTTT.

The chain employs TRBV30 and TRBJ1-5, with D perhaps TRBD1 (5 bases). Germline CDR1 and CDR2: GTSNPN and SVGIG (reference sequence). The CDR3 covers 13 residues. Trimming took 5 bases from V and 4 from J, leaving 12 bases between them. The CDR3 region is CAWGNDRNQPQHF. Here the CDR3 DNA reads TGTGCCTGGGGAAATGACAGAAATCAGCCCCAGCATTTT.

This clonotype was picked up many times. V gene TRBV7-6 combines with J gene TRBJ2-7; the D gene is possibly TRBD2 (5 bases). Trimming cost V 3 bases and J 3 bases, with 9 bases left between them. Germline loops: CDR1 SGHVS, CDR2 FNYEAQ. The CDR3 spans 13 residues. CDR3 region: CASSLTRVYEQYF. Here the CDR3 DNA reads TGTGCCAGCAGCTTGACGAGGGTCTACGAGCAGTACTTC.

This clonotype was found many times. The chain combines TRBV20-1 with TRBJ2-7, with 9 bases identical to TRBD1. After removal of 0 bases from V and 2 bases from J, the junction contained 2 bases not matched to a gene. Germline assignment: CDR1 DFQATT and CDR2 SNEGSKA (reference sequence). This CDR3 comprises 14 residues. This CDR3 reads CSAREGQGTYEQYF. The DNA for the CDR3 is TGCAGTGCTAGAGAGGGACAGGGTACCTACGAGCAGTACTTC.

As regards this clonotype: With a much larger clone just one base away, this may be a read error. This chain joins TRBV6-2 or TRBV6-3 and TRBJ1-1; TRBD1 aligns across 7 bases. The trim removed 8 bases at V and 8 bases at J, leaving 17 bases unmatched. In germline, CDR1 is MNHEY, CDR2 SVGEGT. The CDR3 contains 15 residues. CDR3 amino acids: CASGPTPDRAIEAFF. The CDR3 DNA sequence: TGTGCCAGCGGTCCAACCCCCGACAGGGCTATAGAAGCTTTCTTT.

This clonotype was found many times. The chain combines TRBV5-1 with TRBJ2-7; 7 bases match TRBD1. Germline CDR1 SGHRS, CDR2 YFSETQ. This CDR3 has 14 amino acids. V shed 4 bases, J shed 0 bases, and the junction held 4 bases outside the gene matches. In DNA, the CDR3 is TGCGCCAGCAGCCGCCGGGACAGCTCCTACGAGCAGTACTTC. Protein product: CASSRRDSSYEQYF.

This clonotype was seen a few times. The J gene is TRBJ1-5, the V gene TRBV6-2 or TRBV6-3, with D tentatively TRBD1 (6 bases). The germline V gene encodes CDR1 MNHEY and CDR2 SVGEGT. Trimming took 7 bases from V and 4 from J, leaving 14 bases between them. The CDR3 has 14 amino acids. The CDR3 region has the DNA TGTGCCAGCACTCGTACAGGGAGAAATCAGCCCCAGCATTTT. Its translation is CASTRTGRNQPQHF.

This clonotype was seen ten or more times. The genes are TRBV7-6 and TRBJ2-5, with TRBD1 as a possible D gene (6 bases). V was cut by 5 bases and J by 2 bases, with 15 bases left in between. The CDR3 sequence is 15 residues long. Germline V gene sequence: CDR1 SGHVS, CDR2 FNYEAQ. CDR3 residues: CASSQTTGYQETQYF. DNA for the CDR3: TGTGCCAGCAGCCAAACGACAGGCTATCAAGAGACCCAGTACTTC.

This clonotype was recorded many times. This rearrangement joins TRBV6-6 to TRBJ1-1; tentatively, D is TRBD1 (6 bases). Trimming removed 6 bases from V and 3 bases from J, with 17 bases in between. The CDR3 consists of 15 residues. CDR1 and CDR2 from the germline V gene are MNHNY and SVGAGI (reference sequence). The CDR3 sequence: CASRRTARRDTEAFF. CDR3 bases: TGTGCCAGCAGGAGGACAGCCAGGCGGGACACTGAAGCTTTCTTT.

This clonotype has just a few counts. V is TRBV4-1 and J is TRBJ2-4; weak D call: TRBD2 (7 bases). Germline V CDR1 and CDR2: MGHRA, YSYEKL. Trimming left V 0 bases short and J 7 bases short, with 16 bases between. The CDR3 totals 16 residues. The CDR3 DNA reads as TGCGCCAGCAGCCAAGAAGACGCGGGGGCGAGGAACATTCAGTACTTC. This gives the protein CASSQEDAGARNIQYF.

This clonotype has at least ten counts. The V gene is TRBV28, the J gene TRBJ1-3; TRBD1 matches 7 bases. Trimming took 4 bases from V and 0 from J; bases not matched to a gene: 6. Per the germline V gene, CDR1 is MDHEN and CDR2 is SYDVKM. CDR3 size: 16 residues. The CDR3 coding sequence is TGTGCCAGCAGTTCGTTTGGACAGGCCTCTGGAAACACCATATATTTT. Translating it yields CASSSFGQASGNTIYF.

This clonotype was seen at least ten times. The chain employs TRBV12-3 or TRBV12-4 and TRBJ1-1; D unclear. With 4 bases removed from V and 4 bases from J, the gap between germline ends came to 10 bases. The CDR3 covers 13 residues. CDR3 nucleotides: TGTGCCAGCAGTTGGCGGGTGGGCACTGAAGCTTTCTTT. Its translation: CASSWRVGTEAFF.

This clonotype was recorded a few times. The chain links TRBV6-2 or TRBV6-3 to TRBJ1-2, with D maybe TRBD1 (5 bases). Trimming stripped 2 bases from V and 7 bases from J, with 11 bases between. The CDR3 is made up of 13 amino acids. Germline CDR1 reads MNHEY; CDR2 reads SVGEGT. CDR3 in DNA: TGTGCCAGCAGTTACAGTGGGGCACTTGGCTACACCTTC. This encodes CASSYSGALGYTF.

This clonotype showed up many times. The rearrangement links TRBV7-3 to TRBJ1-2, with a weak D call TRBD1 (6 bases). CDR3 size: 15 residues. Trimming pared 0 bases from V and 6 bases from J, leaving 14 bases between. The germline CDR1 and CDR2 sequences are SGHTA and FQGTGA. The DNA for the CDR3 is TGTGCCAGCAGCTTAACGTCTACAGGGAAAGATGGCTACACCTTC. This translates into CASSLTSTGKDGYTF.

This clonotype was seen many times. V and J are TRBV5-1 and TRBJ1-3, with D possibly being TRBD1 (5 bases). Trimming pared 8 bases from V and 2 bases from J, leaving 11 bases between. This CDR3 region has 13 residues. Germline V gives CDR1 SGHRS, CDR2 YFSETQ. The CDR3, as DNA: TGCGCCAGATTTTCGGGACCTGGAAACACCATATATTTT. This encodes CARFSGPGNTIYF.

This clonotype was seen at least ten times. The CDR3 nucleotides are TGTGCTAGTGGTCCGGGACTAGCGGGGGTTGGGGAGGATACGCAGTATTTT. It specifies CASGPGLAGVGEDTQYF. This rearrangement joins TRBV12-5 to TRBJ2-3, with 14 nucleotides matching TRBD2. The CDR3 consists of 17 residues. V was clipped by 5 bases and J by 6 bases; unmatched bases: 10. CDR1 and CDR2 from the germline V gene are LGHNT and FRNRAP.

This clonotype was seen only a few times. The chain employs TRBV29-1 and TRBJ2-3, with D unresolved. Germline lookup yields CDR1 SQVTM and CDR2 ANQGSEA. The CDR3 length is 12 residues. Trimming took 0 bases from V and 9 from J, leaving 10 bases between them. The CDR3 DNA reads TGCAGCGTTGAAGATCTGGGGAAGACGCAGTATTTT. Translated: CSVEDLGKTQYF.

This clonotype has only a few counts. The V gene is TRBV12-3 or TRBV12-4, the J gene TRBJ2-2; 7 nucleotides match TRBD2. The CDR3 has 16 amino acids. Germline trimming cut 3 bases from V and 6 bases from J; bases unmatched to any gene: 10. The CDR3 DNA follows: TGTGCCAGCAGTTTTTCGGGACTATCGGGGCCCGGGGAGCTGTTTTTT. It yields the protein CASSFSGLSGPGELFF.